A single sample gave rise to the 26 T cell receptor beta chains below, sequenced in a study of CXCR3-negative and CXCR3-positive naive CD8 T cells. The authors prepared UMI-labeled TRB cDNA libraries by 5' RACE. TCRdb reprocessed the 5' RACE reads, with one entry per CDR3 protein and no DNA. The sample's table shows some 130,000 distinct CDR3 sequences. Sequenced input: naive CXCR3- CD8+ T cells from blood. Subset meaning: CD45RO-CCR7+CD27+CD95- naive CD8+ T cells lacking CXCR3 (TNR3-). These receptor sequences come from a human donor in good health. Some clones in this sample may be carry-over from other donors' samples.

The rearrangement joins TRBV7-9 to TRBJ2-1; the D call of TRBD1 rests on TCRdb alone, since no DNA is present to check it. In germline, CDR1 is SEHNR, CDR2 FQNEAQ (reference sequence). The CDR3 spans 13 residues. This CDR3 is CASSTRESFEQFF.

The chain joins TRBV29-1 to TRBJ2-3; the D call of TRBD2 rests on TCRdb alone, since no DNA is present to check it. Germline V CDR1 and CDR2: SQVTM, ANQGSEA. This CDR3 has 16 residues. CDR3 amino acids: CSVEDQTGLAGGSRYF.

The rearrangement links TRBV27 to TRBJ1-1; the D call of TRBD1 rests on TCRdb alone, since no DNA is present to check it. The CDR3 loop spans 15 amino acids. Per germline, CDR1 MNHEY and CDR2 SMNVEV (reference sequence). CDR3 amino acids: CASRRNDRINTEAFF.

The CDR3 loop reads CSALGQGRDQPQHF. The gene calls are TRBV29-1 and TRBJ1-5; TCRdb's D call, TRBD1, is unchecked because there is no DNA. The germline CDR1 and CDR2 sequences are SQVTM and ANQGSEA. The CDR3 is 14 amino acids.

The genes are TRBV29-1 and TRBJ2-2; the D call from TCRdb, TRBD1, cannot be confirmed without DNA. Looked up from germline, CDR1 is SQVTM and CDR2 is ANQGSEA. CDR3 length: 13 residues. CDR3: CSVPGPVTGELFF.

The V and J genes are TRBV10-3 and TRBJ1-2; TCRdb lists TRBD1, though no DNA is available to test this call. The CDR3 loop spans 15 amino acids. The germline V gene has CDR1 ENHRY and CDR2 SYGVKD. This CDR3 reads CAISPGAPFGYGYTF.

The genes are TRBV12-3 or TRBV12-4 and TRBJ2-3; there is no DNA to check the TCRdb D call of TRBD2. The CDR3 covers 18 residues. CDR3 sequence reads: CASSPSVSPLAGTDTQYF.

This rearrangement joins TRBV11-3 to TRBJ2-3; the TCRdb D gene call, TRBD1, has no DNA to confirm it. CDR3 length equals 13 residues. Per germline, CDR1 SGHNT and CDR2 YENEEA. CDR3 region: CASSSRGADTQYF.

The chain couples TRBV15 to TRBJ2-5; TCRdb's assignment of TRBD2 cannot be checked, as there is no DNA. This CDR3 is built from 18 residues. CDR1 is LNHNV, CDR2 YYDKDF, per germline (reference sequence). The CDR3 sequence: CATSRELGRPRYQETQYF.

The rearrangement uses TRBV6-5 and TRBJ2-7; TCRdb designates TRBD1, a call that cannot be tested without DNA. Looked up from germline, CDR1 is MNHEY and CDR2 is SVGAGI. This CDR3 comprises 14 residues. CDR3 in amino acids: CASRDRLLAYEQYF.

The chain uses TRBV7-3 and TRBJ2-3; TCRdb designates TRBD1, a call that cannot be tested without DNA. The germline V gene encodes CDR1 SGHTA and CDR2 FQGTGA. The CDR3 runs to 13 residues. CDR3 sequence: CASRGAATDTQYF.

This chain uses TRBV5-1 with TRBJ1-1; the TRBD1 assignment by TCRdb is unverifiable without DNA. Germline V lookup: CDR1 SGHRS, CDR2 YFSETQ. The CDR3 runs 14 residues. The CDR3 sequence is CASSLRQGDTEAFF. The whole variable domain, remainder taken from reference TRBV5-1 and TRBJ1-1, is KAGVTQTPRYLIKTRGQQVTLSCSPISGHRSVSWYQQTPGQGLQFLFEYFSETQRNKGNFPGRFSGRQFSNSRSEMNVSTLELGDSALYLCASSLRQGDTEAFFGQGTRLTVV.

The V gene is TRBV28, the J gene TRBJ2-1; the D call from TCRdb, TRBD1, cannot be confirmed without DNA. The CDR3 is 16 residues long. Germline V gene data show CDR1 as MDHEN and CDR2 as SYDVKM. CDR3 loop: CASSSPSGGSYNEQFF.

The chain has TRBV9 and TRBJ1-1. CDR1 SGDLS and CDR2 YYNGEE come from the germline V gene. This CDR3 has 16 amino acids. The CDR3 here is CASSVGPGPSNTEAFF.

The chain is built from TRBV7-8 and TRBJ2-3; lacking DNA, the TRBD2 call made by TCRdb goes unchecked. The germline CDR1 and CDR2 sequences are SGHVS and FQNEAQ. The CDR3 consists of 16 residues. The CDR3 sequence: CASSLGGLAVTDTQYF. Based on the CDR3 plus reference TRBV7-8 and TRBJ2-3, the full variable domain is GAGVSQSPRYKVAKRGQDVALRCDPISGHVSLFWYQQALGQGPEFLTYFQNEAQLDKSGLPSDRFFAERPEGSVSTLKIQRTQQEDSAVYLCASSLGGLAVTDTQYFGPGTRLTVL.

The chain carries TRBV9 and TRBJ2-1; TCRdb calls TRBD2, which cannot be checked without DNA. Germline V gene sequence: CDR1 SGDLS, CDR2 YYNGEE. This CDR3 region has 14 residues. CDR3 amino acids: CASSPRTGDNEQFF.

The CDR3 reads CASSVEGEQYF. The chain combines TRBV9 with TRBJ2-7. This CDR3 has 11 residues. CDR1 SGDLS and CDR2 YYNGEE come from the germline V gene.

The J gene is TRBJ2-1, the V gene TRBV5-1. This CDR3 has 15 amino acids. From germline, CDR1 is SGHRS and CDR2 YFSETQ. The CDR3 is CASSLDLGSYNEQFF.

The rearrangement links TRBV7-9 to TRBJ2-7; TCRdb gives TRBD2 as the D gene, but with no DNA this cannot be confirmed. CDR1 is SEHNR, CDR2 FQNEAQ, per germline (reference sequence). The CDR3 is 16 residues long. The CDR3 loop is CASSPGASGLNYEQYF.

The genes are TRBV4-2 and TRBJ2-7. The germline V gene encodes CDR1 LGHNA and CDR2 YNFKEQ. The CDR3 is 12 amino acids. The CDR3 loop reads CASSQDRAEQYF.

This chain connects TRBV7-6 to TRBJ2-3; lacking DNA, the TRBD2 call made by TCRdb goes unchecked. Germline values: CDR1 SGHVS, CDR2 FNYEAQ. This CDR3 spans 19 amino acids. CDR3 loop: CASSLLGAGTSGGRDTQYF.

J is TRBJ2-7 and V is TRBV5-6. Germline-derived CDR1 and CDR2 are SGHDT and YYEEEE. The length of the CDR3 is 14 residues. CDR3 sequence reads: CASRLGVQDYEQYF.

The chain couples TRBV29-1 to TRBJ2-3; TCRdb indicates TRBD2, and absent DNA this call remains unverified. Germline V gene lookup returns CDR1 SQVTM and CDR2 ANQGSEA. The CDR3 is 14 residues long. This chain's CDR3 is CSVDVAGPTDTQYF.

This chain connects TRBV11-2 to TRBJ2-2; lacking DNA, the TRBD1 call made by TCRdb goes unchecked. From germline, CDR1 is SGHAT and CDR2 FQNNGV. CDR3 length: 11 amino acids. The CDR3: CASMGGGELFF. Variable domain in full (rest from reference TRBV11-2 and TRBJ2-2): EAGVAQSPRYKIIEKRQSVAFWCNPISGHATLYWYQQILGQGPKLLIQFQNNGVVDDSQLPKDRFSAERLKGVDSTLKIQPAKLEDSAVYLCASMGGGELFFGEGSRLTVL.

V is TRBV2 and J is TRBJ2-3; TCRdb calls TRBD1, which cannot be checked without DNA. The CDR3 covers 15 residues. Germline V CDR1 and CDR2: SNHLY, FYNNEI. The CDR3 sequence: CASSPGYRGTDTQYF.

CDR3 residues: CASSYGILGRITDTQYF. This chain links TRBV6-6 with TRBJ2-3; there is no DNA to check the TCRdb D call of TRBD1. Germline V gene data show CDR1 as MNHNY and CDR2 as SVGAGI (reference sequence). This CDR3 is built from 17 residues.